Following are 7 T cell receptor beta chains from one sample sequenced in a study of early stage breast cancer tumors. Using immunoSEQ multiplex PCR, the repertoire was profiled, and TCRdb retains in-frame clones only, with some absent. The data show tens of thousands of clones, 70% to 80% seen once. What was sequenced was blood. The receptors shown here come from a person aged 50-59 years with breast cancer.

This chain links TRBV7-3 with TRBJ2-1, with TRBD2 matching 7 bases. This CDR3 spans 16 amino acids. V lost 2 bases to trimming and J lost 2 bases; unmatched junction nucleotides: 6. Germline assignment: CDR1 SGHTA and CDR2 FQGTGA. The CDR3 loop is CASSLQGLAAYNEQFF. The CDR3, as DNA: TGTGCCAGCAGCTTACAAGGCCTAGCGGCCTACAATGAGCAGTTCTTC.

The rearrangement uses TRBV5-1 and TRBJ1-4, with D tentatively TRBD1 (5 bases). Trimming removed 0 bases at V and 11 bases at J, with 8 bases between. The CDR3 is 12 residues long. Per germline, CDR1 SGHRS and CDR2 YFSETQ. The CDR3 here is CASSLGGGKLFF. CDR3 coding DNA: TGCGCCAGCAGCTTGGGCGGGGGGAAACTGTTTTTT.

The rearrangement uses TRBV7-2 and TRBJ1-4, with TRBD1 as a possible D gene (6 bases). Germline values: CDR1 SGHTA, CDR2 FQGNSA. This CDR3 is 16 amino acids long. The V gene lost 5 bases and the J gene lost 7 bases, with 20 bases spanning the gap. CDR3 DNA sequence: TGTGCCAGCAGCCCCGCGGCGACAAAAGGGGGTGAAAAACTGTTTTTT. Its translation is CASSPAATKGGEKLFF. Full variable domain (remainder filled in from reference TRBV7-2 and TRBJ1-4): GAGVSQSPSNKVTEKGKDVELRCDPISGHTALYWYRQSLGQGLEFLIYFQGNSAPDKSGLPSDRFSAERTGGSVSTLTIQRTQQEDSAVYLCASSPAATKGGEKLFFGSGTQLSVL.

V is TRBV7-8 and J is TRBJ2-1; 7 positions agree with TRBD1. The CDR3 consists of 16 residues. The germline CDR1 and CDR2 sequences are SGHVS and FQNEAQ. J was trimmed by 2 bases and V by 5 bases; bases with no gene match: 9. CDR3 in DNA: TGTGCCAGCAGCCCCTACAGGGGCCCTGCCTACAATGAGCAGTTCTTC. It codes for CASSPYRGPAYNEQFF. The whole variable domain, filled in from reference TRBV7-8 and TRBJ2-1, reads GAGVSQSPRYKVAKRGQDVALRCDPISGHVSLFWYQQALGQGPEFLTYFQNEAQLDKSGLPSDRFFAERPEGSVSTLKIQRTQQEDSAVYLCASSPYRGPAYNEQFFGPGTRLTVL.

The genes are TRBV9 and TRBJ2-5; D is uncertain. Germline-derived CDR1 and CDR2 are SGDLS and YYNGEE. The V gene lost 3 bases and the J gene lost 5 bases, with 11 bases spanning the gap. The CDR3 contains 13 residues. Here the CDR3 reads CASSALSRETQYF. The CDR3 DNA reads TGTGCCAGCAGCGCCTTATCGCGGGAGACCCAGTACTTC.

J is TRBJ2-7 and V is TRBV18; 7 nucleotides agree with TRBD1. This CDR3 spans 14 amino acids. Germline V lookup: CDR1 KGHSH, CDR2 LQKENI. J lost 3 bases, V lost 4 bases, and 6 bases had no gene match. The CDR3 coding sequence is TGTGCCAGCTCACGAGCCGGGGACAGCTACGAGCAGTACTTC. Its translation: CASSRAGDSYEQYF. The whole variable domain, remainder taken from reference TRBV18 and TRBJ2-7, is NAGVMQNPRHLVRRRGQEARLRCSPMKGHSHVYWYRQLPEEGLKFMVYLQKENIIDESGMPKERFSAEFPKEGPSILRIQQVVRGDSAAYFCASSRAGDSYEQYFGPGTRLTVT.

V gene TRBV6-1 combines with J gene TRBJ2-7; 7 nucleotides align to TRBD2. From germline, CDR1 is MNHNS and CDR2 SASEGT. J gave up 0 bases and V 11 bases, and 7 bases lay outside the gene matches. The CDR3 has 13 amino acids. The CDR3 reads CAGGGAFSYEQYF. Here the CDR3 DNA reads TGTGCCGGGGGGGGAGCATTCTCCTACGAGCAGTACTTC.